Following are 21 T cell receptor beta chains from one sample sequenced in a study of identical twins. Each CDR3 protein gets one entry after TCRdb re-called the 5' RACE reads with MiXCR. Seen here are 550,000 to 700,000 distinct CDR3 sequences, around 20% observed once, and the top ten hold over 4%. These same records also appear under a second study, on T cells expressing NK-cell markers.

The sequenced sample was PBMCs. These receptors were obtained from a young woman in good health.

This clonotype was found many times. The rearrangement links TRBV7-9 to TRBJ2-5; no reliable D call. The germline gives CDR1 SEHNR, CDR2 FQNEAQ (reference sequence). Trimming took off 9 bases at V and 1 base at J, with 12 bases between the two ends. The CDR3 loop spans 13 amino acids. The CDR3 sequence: CASSRPVQETQYF. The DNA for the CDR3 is TGTGCCAGTTCGAGGCCAGTCCAAGAGACCCAGTACTTC.

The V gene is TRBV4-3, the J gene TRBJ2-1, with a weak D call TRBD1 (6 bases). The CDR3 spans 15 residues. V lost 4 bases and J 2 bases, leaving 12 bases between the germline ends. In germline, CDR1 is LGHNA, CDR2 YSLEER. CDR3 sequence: CASSLDRNPYNEQFF. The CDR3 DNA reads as TGCGCCAGCAGCCTCGACAGGAACCCCTACAATGAGCAGTTCTTC.

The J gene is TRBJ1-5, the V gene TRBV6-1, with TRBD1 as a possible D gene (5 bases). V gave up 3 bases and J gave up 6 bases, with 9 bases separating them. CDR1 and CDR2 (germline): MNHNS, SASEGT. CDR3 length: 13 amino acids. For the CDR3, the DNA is TGTGCCAGCAGTGATGGGGCCCCTCAGCCCCAGCATTTT. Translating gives CASSDGAPQPQHF.

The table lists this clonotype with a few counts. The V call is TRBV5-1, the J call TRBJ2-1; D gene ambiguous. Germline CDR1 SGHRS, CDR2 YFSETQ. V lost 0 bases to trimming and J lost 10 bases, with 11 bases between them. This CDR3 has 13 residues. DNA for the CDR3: TGCGCCAGCAGCTTGGACTCTGGAGTGGAGCAGTTCTTC. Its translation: CASSLDSGVEQFF.

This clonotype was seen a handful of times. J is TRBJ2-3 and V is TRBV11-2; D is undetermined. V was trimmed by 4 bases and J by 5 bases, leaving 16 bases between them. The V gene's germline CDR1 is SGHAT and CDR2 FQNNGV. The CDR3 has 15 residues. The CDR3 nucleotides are TGTGCCAGCAGCTCCTTTCAGACCCCAATAGATACGCAGTATTTT. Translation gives CASSSFQTPIDTQYF.

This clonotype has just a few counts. The CDR3 region is CSAQGGAYNEQFF. In DNA, the CDR3 is TGCAGTGCTCAGGGGGGGGCTTACAATGAGCAGTTCTTC. V is TRBV20-1 and J is TRBJ2-1; D possibly uses TRBD1 or TRBD2 (7 bases each). V was pared by 5 bases and J by 4 bases, with 12 bases between. Germline values: CDR1 DFQATT, CDR2 SNEGSKA (reference sequence). The CDR3 is 13 amino acids.

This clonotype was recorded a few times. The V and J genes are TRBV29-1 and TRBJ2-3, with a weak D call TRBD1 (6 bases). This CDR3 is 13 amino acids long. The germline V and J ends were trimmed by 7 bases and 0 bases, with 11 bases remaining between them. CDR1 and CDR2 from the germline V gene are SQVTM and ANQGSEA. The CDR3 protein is CSAKTGSTDTQYF. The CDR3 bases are TGCAGCGCAAAGACAGGTAGCACAGATACGCAGTATTTT.

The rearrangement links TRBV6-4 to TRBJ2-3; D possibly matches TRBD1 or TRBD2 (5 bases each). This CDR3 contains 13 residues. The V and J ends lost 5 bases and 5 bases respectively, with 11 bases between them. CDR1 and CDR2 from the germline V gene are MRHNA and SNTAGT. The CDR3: CASSLGPRDTQYF. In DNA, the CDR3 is TGTGCCAGCAGTCTGGGACCCCGAGATACGCAGTATTTT.

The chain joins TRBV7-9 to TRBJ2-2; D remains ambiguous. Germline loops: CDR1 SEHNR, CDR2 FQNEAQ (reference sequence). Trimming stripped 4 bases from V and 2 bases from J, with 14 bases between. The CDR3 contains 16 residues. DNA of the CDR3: TGTGCCAGCAGCTCCGCCCAGACCCTTAACACCGGGGAGCTGTTTTTT. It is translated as CASSSAQTLNTGELFF.

This CDR3 is CASEGGVFNEQYF. CDR3 in DNA: TGTGCCAGCGAGGGGGGAGTTTTTAACGAGCAGTACTTC. The chain links TRBV6-2 or TRBV6-3 to TRBJ2-7; D could derive from TRBD1 or TRBD2 (6 bases each). Trimming left V 8 bases short and J 5 bases short, with 16 bases between. The CDR3 totals 13 residues. From germline, CDR1 is MNHEY and CDR2 SVGEGT.

CDR3 residues: CASSIDLTAPSWGGYTF. The CDR3 coding sequence is TGTGCCAGTAGTATAGATCTAACAGCTCCGTCTTGGGGTGGCTACACCTTC. This chain joins TRBV19 and TRBJ1-2; D not resolved. There are 17 residues in the CDR3. V lost 0 bases and J lost 7, with 21 bases in between. Germline values: CDR1 LNHDA, CDR2 SQIVND (reference sequence).

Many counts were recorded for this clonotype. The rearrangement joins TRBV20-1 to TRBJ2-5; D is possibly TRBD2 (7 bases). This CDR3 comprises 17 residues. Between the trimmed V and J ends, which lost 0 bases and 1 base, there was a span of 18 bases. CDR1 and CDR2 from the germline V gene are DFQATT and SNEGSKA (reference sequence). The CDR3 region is CSARDLQGLAVQETQYF. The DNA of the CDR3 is TGCAGTGCTAGAGATCTTCAGGGGCTAGCGGTCCAAGAGACCCAGTACTTC.

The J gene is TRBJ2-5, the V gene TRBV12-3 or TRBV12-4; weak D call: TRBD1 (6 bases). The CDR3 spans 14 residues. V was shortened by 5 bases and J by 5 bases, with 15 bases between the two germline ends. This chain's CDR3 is CASSAQGSGETQYF. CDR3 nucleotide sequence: TGTGCCAGCAGTGCCCAGGGGTCCGGGGAGACCCAGTACTTC.

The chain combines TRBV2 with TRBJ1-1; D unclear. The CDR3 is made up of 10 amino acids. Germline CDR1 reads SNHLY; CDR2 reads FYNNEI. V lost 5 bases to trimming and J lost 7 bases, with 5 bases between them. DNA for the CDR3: TGTGCCAGCAGTATCGGTGAAGCTTTCTTT. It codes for CASSIGEAFF.

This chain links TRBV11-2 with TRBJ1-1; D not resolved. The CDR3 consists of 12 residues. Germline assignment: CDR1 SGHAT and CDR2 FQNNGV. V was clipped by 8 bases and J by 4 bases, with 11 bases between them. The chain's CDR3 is CASGDQLTEAFF. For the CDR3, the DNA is TGTGCCAGCGGGGATCAACTCACTGAAGCTTTCTTT.

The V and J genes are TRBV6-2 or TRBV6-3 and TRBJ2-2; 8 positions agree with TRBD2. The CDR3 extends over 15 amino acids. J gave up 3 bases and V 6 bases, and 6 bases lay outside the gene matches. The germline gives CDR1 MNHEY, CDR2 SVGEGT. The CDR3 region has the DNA TGTGCCAGCAGCATAATACTAGCGGACACCGGGGAGCTGTTTTTT. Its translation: CASSIILADTGELFF.

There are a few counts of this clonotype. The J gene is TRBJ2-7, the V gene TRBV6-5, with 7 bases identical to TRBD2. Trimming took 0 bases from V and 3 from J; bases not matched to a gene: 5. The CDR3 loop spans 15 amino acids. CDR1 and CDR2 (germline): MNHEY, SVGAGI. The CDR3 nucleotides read TGTGCCAGCAGTTACTCGGGGTCGGGGGGCTACGAGCAGTACTTC. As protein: CASSYSGSGGYEQYF.

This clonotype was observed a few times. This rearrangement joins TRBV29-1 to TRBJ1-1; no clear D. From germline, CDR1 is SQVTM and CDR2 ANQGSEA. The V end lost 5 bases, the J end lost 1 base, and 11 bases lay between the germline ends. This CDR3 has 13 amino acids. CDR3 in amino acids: CSVLGTWNTEAFF. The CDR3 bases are TGCAGCGTTCTAGGCACTTGGAACACTGAAGCTTTCTTT.

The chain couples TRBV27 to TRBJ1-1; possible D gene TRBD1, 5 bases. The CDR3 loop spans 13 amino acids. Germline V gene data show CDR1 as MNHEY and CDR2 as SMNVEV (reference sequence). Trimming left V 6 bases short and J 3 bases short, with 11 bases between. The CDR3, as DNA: TGTGCCAGCAGCCTATGGGGGTACACTGAAGCTTTCTTT. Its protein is CASSLWGYTEAFF.

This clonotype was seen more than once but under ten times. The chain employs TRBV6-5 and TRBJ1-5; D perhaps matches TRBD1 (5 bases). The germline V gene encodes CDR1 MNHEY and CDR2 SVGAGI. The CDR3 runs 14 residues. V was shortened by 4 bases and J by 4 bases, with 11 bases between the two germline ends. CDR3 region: CASSLSKGNQPQHF. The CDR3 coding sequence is TGTGCCAGCAGTTTGAGTAAGGGGAATCAGCCCCAGCATTTT.

CDR3: CSARWKSGLAGGIRTYNEQFF. The CDR3 DNA is TGCAGTGCTAGATGGAAATCGGGACTAGCGGGAGGGATCAGAACCTACAATGAGCAGTTCTTC. The chain joins TRBV20-1 to TRBJ2-1; TRBD2 matches at 16 bases. This CDR3 is built from 21 residues. The V gene's germline CDR1 is DFQATT and CDR2 SNEGSKA (reference sequence). The J segment lost 2 bases and the V segment lost 2 bases, leaving 15 bases of the junction unmatched.